The 2 T cell receptor beta chains in this list originate from one sample, sequenced in a study of OX40 agonist ivuxolimab in advanced cancers. The data were produced by immunoSEQ multiplex PCR, yet TCRdb's version contains in-frame clones alone and is incomplete. This table holds tens of thousands of clones, just under 90% found once. This sample comprised CD4+ or CD8+ T cells sorted from blood, obtained in a trial of the OX40 agonist ivuxolimab. These receptors all stem from an adult with an advanced solid tumor such as melanoma, head and neck, liver or kidney cancer.

This clone was seen more than once but under ten times. This chain joins TRBV5-5 and TRBJ2-1; 9 nucleotides line up with TRBD1. Germline V CDR1 and CDR2: SGHKS, YYEKEE (reference sequence). This CDR3 is built from 15 residues. V trimming: 4 bases; J trimming: 5 bases; junction bases outside the gene matches: 7. The CDR3: CASSPGQGVDNEQFF. DNA of the CDR3: TGTGCCAGCAGCCCGGGACAGGGCGTCGACAATGAGCAGTTCTTC.

The chain has TRBV9 and TRBJ2-1, with 9 nucleotides matching TRBD2. Germline values: CDR1 SGDLS, CDR2 YYNGEE. The CDR3 has 18 amino acids. V shed 2 bases, J shed 8 bases, and the junction held 17 bases outside the gene matches. The DNA for the CDR3 is TGTGCCAGCAGCGTCGGCCAAGGTAGCGGGAGAGGCAGGGATGAGCAGTTCTTC. Translating gives CASSVGQGSGRGRDEQFF. Filled out from reference TRBV9 and TRBJ2-1, the complete variable domain reads DSGVTQTPKHLITATGQRVTLRCSPRSGDLSVYWYQQSLDQGLQFLIQYYNGEERAKGNILERFSAQQFPDLHSELNLSSLELGDSALYFCASSVGQGSGRGRDEQFFGPGTRLTVL.